Shown below are 27 T cell receptor beta chains from a single sample sequenced in a study of T cells in tumors after PD-1 blockade (dated by TCRdb to between 2018 and 2021). Libraries were constructed by the immunoSEQ multiplex PCR assay. As stored in TCRdb, this immuneACCESS dataset retains in-frame rearrangements with V and J assigned. A fraction of the clones does not appear; measured against another copy, unresolved V genes explain less than half of the discrepancy, and the remainder lacks a known reason. The sample table shows around 4,800 clones, and less than 75% are seen once. Clones ranked in the top ten supply 10% to 15% of the sample. The label giving this sample's time point can be read as: before anti-PD-1 therapy. The specimen was tumor tissue, collected before anti-PD-1 treatment. The receptors derive from a human donor with basal cell carcinoma.

The CDR3 DNA reads as TGTGCCAGTAGTATCGCCAATTCTAACTATGGCTACACCTTC. Amino acid sequence: CASSIANSNYGYTF. V and J are TRBV19 and TRBJ1-2; no clear D. The CDR3 contains 14 residues. The V gene's germline CDR1 is LNHDA and CDR2 SQIVND (reference sequence). Trimming took off 3 bases at V and 0 bases at J, with 8 bases between the two ends.

This clone came up a few times. The chain uses TRBV28 and TRBJ1-5; D is possibly TRBD1 (6 bases). Germline V CDR1 and CDR2: MDHEN, SYDVKM. The CDR3 spans 16 residues. The V end lost 2 bases, the J end lost 4 bases, and 15 bases lay between the germline ends. The CDR3 DNA follows: TGTGCCAGCAGTTTACTCCTTGGGGGCGAGAATCAGCCCCAGCATTTT. Translating it yields CASSLLLGGENQPQHF.

V and J are TRBV11-2 and TRBJ2-7; 7 bases agree with TRBD1. Germline CDR1 and CDR2: SGHAT and FQNNGV. This CDR3 is built from 15 residues. The V gene end was trimmed by 1 base and the J gene end by 4 bases; junction bases not matched to a gene: 7. The CDR3 DNA sequence: TGTGCCAGCAGCTTAGGTGGCCGGGACAGATACGAGCAGTACTTC. Its protein is CASSLGGRDRYEQYF.

The rearrangement uses TRBV5-1 and TRBJ2-1; a weak D match, TRBD1 (6 bases). Germline V lookup: CDR1 SGHRS, CDR2 YFSETQ. V shed 0 bases and J shed 4 bases, with 11 bases lying between them. The CDR3 loop spans 15 amino acids. The CDR3 nucleotides read TGCGCCAGCAGCTTGGATCGGACAGATTACAATGAGCAGTTCTTC. It codes for CASSLDRTDYNEQFF.

This clone was recorded a few times. In DNA form, the CDR3 reads TGTGCCAGCAGCCAAGGGTTTGGAGCGGGAGGGGAGCAGTTCTTC. As protein: CASSQGFGAGGEQFF. This chain connects TRBV3-1 (or the pseudogene TRBV3-2) to TRBJ2-1, with 10 bases that match TRBD2. The CDR3 sequence is 15 residues long. Germline loops: CDR1 LGHDT, CDR2 YNNKEL (reference sequence). V lost 1 base and J lost 10; bases outside the gene matches: 7.

The V gene is TRBV2, the J gene TRBJ2-1; TRBD2 matches at 10 bases. CDR1 SNHLY and CDR2 FYNNEI come from the germline V gene. The CDR3 contains 19 residues. Germline trimming cut 3 bases from V and 3 bases from J; bases unmatched to any gene: 14. CDR3 coding DNA: TGTGCCAGCAGTGATGTGGGGCTTAGCGGGAGGTCCGGCTACAATGAGCAGTTCTTC. Its protein product is CASSDVGLSGRSGYNEQFF.

The chain is built from TRBV19 and TRBJ2-6; 8 bases agree with TRBD1. The CDR3 spans 18 residues. Germline V gives CDR1 LNHDA, CDR2 SQIVND (reference sequence). Unmatched junction bases numbered 8, after V lost 3 bases and J lost 1 base. The CDR3 region has the DNA TGTGCCAGTAGTATTAAAGGACAGGGACAGTCTGGGGCCAACGTCCTGACTTTC. This sequence encodes CASSIKGQGQSGANVLTF.

The chain employs TRBV28 and TRBJ2-7; D perhaps matches TRBD1 (8 bases). Trimming shortened V by 5 bases and J by 2 bases, and 28 bases separated the two germline ends. The length of the CDR3 is 19 residues. The germline CDR1 and CDR2 sequences are MDHEN and SYDVKM. The CDR3 nucleotides are TGTGCCAGCAGTACACAGAGATGGGGGGGGACAGGTGCTCCCTACGAGCAGTACTTC. It translates to CASSTQRWGGTGAPYEQYF.

This clone was counted between two and nine times. This chain joins TRBV6-5 and TRBJ2-7; no firm D call. Germline V gene sequence: CDR1 MNHEY, CDR2 SVGAGI. This CDR3 is 11 amino acids long. V was cut by 1 base and J by 6 bases, with 4 bases left in between. Written as DNA, the CDR3 is TGTGCCAGCAGTTACTTAGCCGAGCAGTACTTC. Translated: CASSYLAEQYF.

The V gene is TRBV28, the J gene TRBJ2-3; the D is unclear. Germline-derived CDR1 and CDR2 are MDHEN and SYDVKM. Between the trimmed V and J ends, which lost 6 bases and 5 bases, there was a span of 9 bases. This CDR3 is built from 12 residues. CDR3 loop: CASSPRRDTQYF. The CDR3 region has the DNA TGTGCCAGCAGCCCGAGGCGAGATACGCAGTATTTT. The full variable domain, with the rest looked up from reference TRBV28 and TRBJ2-3, is DVKVTQSSRYLVKRTGEKVFLECVQDMDHENMFWYRQDPGLGLRLIYFSYDVKMKEKGDIPEGYSVSREKKERFSLILESASTNQTSMYLCASSPRRDTQYFGPGTRLTVL.

This clone has a handful of counts. The chain employs TRBV5-6 and TRBJ1-1; no reliable D call. The CDR3 contains 13 residues. Deletions cut 2 bases from V and 5 bases from J, with 10 bases between. CDR1 is SGHDT and CDR2 is YYEEEE in the germline V gene. The CDR3 bases are TGTGCCAGCAGCTTCGTCCTGGGGACTGAAGCTTTCTTT. It specifies CASSFVLGTEAFF. Drawing the rest from reference TRBV5-6 and TRBJ1-1, the complete variable domain is DAGVTQSPTHLIKTRGQQVTLRCSPKSGHDTVSWYQQALGQGPQFIFQYYEEEERQRGNFPDRFSGHQFPNYSSELNVNALLLGDSALYLCASSFVLGTEAFFGQGTRLTVV.

V gene TRBV6-5 combines with J gene TRBJ2-7; D remains unclear. V shed 6 bases and J shed 0 bases, with 12 bases lying between them. This CDR3 is 14 amino acids long. Looked up from germline, CDR1 is MNHEY and CDR2 is SVGAGI. Here the CDR3 reads CASRPVQSSYEQYF. The CDR3 DNA is TGTGCCAGCAGACCCGTCCAAAGCTCCTACGAGCAGTACTTC.

There are a few counts of this clone. V gene TRBV5-1 combines with J gene TRBJ2-5, with D possibly being TRBD1 (6 bases). The CDR3 spans 14 residues. The V end was cut by 3 bases, the J end by 7 bases, with 16 bases between. Germline assignment: CDR1 SGHRS and CDR2 YFSETQ. CDR3 in DNA: TGCGCCAGCAGCTCGGACAGCTCTTCCGGGACCCAGTACTTC. It is translated as CASSSDSSSGTQYF.

V and J are TRBV27 and TRBJ2-3; D perhaps matches TRBD1 (6 bases). Trimming pared 7 bases from V and 0 bases from J, leaving 17 bases between. The CDR3 is 16 amino acids. Per germline, CDR1 MNHEY and CDR2 SMNVEV (reference sequence). CDR3 coding DNA: TGTGCCAGCAAAATCTCGGGACACACTAGCACAGATACGCAGTATTTT. Its protein is CASKISGHTSTDTQYF.

The chain has TRBV7-6 and TRBJ1-4; D unresolved. Germline V CDR1 and CDR2: SGHVS, FNYEAQ. This CDR3 is 12 amino acids long. The V and J ends lost 5 bases and 8 bases respectively, with 9 bases between them. CDR3 region: CASSLDEEKLFF. CDR3 nucleotide sequence: TGTGCCAGCAGCCTAGACGAGGAAAAACTGTTTTTT. The whole variable domain, remainder taken from reference TRBV7-6 and TRBJ1-4, is GAGVSQSPRYKVTKRGQDVALRCDPISGHVSLYWYRQALGQGPEFLTYFNYEAQQDKSGLPNDRFSAERPEGSISTLTIQRTEQRDSAMYRCASSLDEEKLFFGSGTQLSVL.

The gene calls are TRBV11-3 and TRBJ2-7; D possibly corresponds to TRBD2 (5 bases). Germline V gene data show CDR1 as SGHNT and CDR2 as YENEEA. There are 13 residues in the CDR3. The germline V and J ends were trimmed by 6 bases and 7 bases, with 16 bases remaining between them. CDR3 sequence (DNA): TGTGCCAGCAGTATCGACCCTTCGGGGGAGCAGTACTTC. Translating gives CASSIDPSGEQYF.

The chain employs TRBV20-1 and TRBJ2-1; no clear D. Germline CDR1 and CDR2: DFQATT and SNEGSKA (reference sequence). The ends were cut back, 5 bases at V and 4 bases at J, with 6 bases in the middle. This CDR3 is built from 11 residues. The CDR3 nucleotides read TGCAGTGCTGGGTTGTACAATGAGCAGTTCTTC. Amino acid sequence: CSAGLYNEQFF.

This clone appeared a few times. The chain combines TRBV4-1 with TRBJ1-1; 10 bases are shared with TRBD1. The CDR3 runs to 17 residues. V shed 0 bases and J 1 base; nucleotides not matched to a gene: 5. The germline CDR1 and CDR2 sequences are MGHRA and YSYEKL. CDR3 nucleotides: TGCGCCAGCAGCCAAGACGCTGGGGACAGGGGGAACACTGAAGCTTTCTTT. The encoded protein is CASSQDAGDRGNTEAFF.

V gene TRBV7-8 combines with J gene TRBJ2-1, with D perhaps given as TRBD1 or TRBD2 (5 bases each). CDR3 length: 15 residues. Trimming took 1 base from V and 9 from J, leaving 16 bases between them. Germline-derived CDR1 and CDR2 are SGHVS and FQNEAQ. The CDR3 protein is CASSLGGSLVGEQFF. DNA of the CDR3: TGTGCCAGCAGCTTAGGGGGGAGTCTGGTCGGTGAGCAGTTCTTC.

This clone was recorded a few times. V usage is TRBV24-1 and J usage is TRBJ2-3; 7 bases agree with TRBD2. The CDR3 contains 15 residues. Germline CDR1 and CDR2: KGHDR and SFDVKD. The V segment lost 5 bases and the J segment 4 bases; nucleotides outside the gene matches: 8. The CDR3: CATSVTGGGADTQYF. CDR3 nucleotides: TGTGCCACCAGTGTAACGGGAGGAGGCGCAGATACGCAGTATTTT.

A single count supports this clone. The chain carries TRBV5-1 and TRBJ1-2, with a weak D call TRBD1 (5 bases). The CDR3 runs 14 residues. Trimming took off 5 bases at V and 4 bases at J, with 15 bases between the two ends. The V gene's germline CDR1 is SGHRS and CDR2 YFSETQ. The CDR3 DNA sequence: TGCGCCAGCAGAAACCAGAGGGGCAGCTATGGCTACACCTTC. The encoded protein is CASRNQRGSYGYTF.

The chain carries TRBV5-4 and TRBJ1-6; no definite D call. V shed 5 bases and J shed 8 bases, with 14 bases lying between them. Germline V gene lookup returns CDR1 SGHNT and CDR2 YYREEE (reference sequence). CDR3 size: 14 residues. CDR3 DNA: TGTGCCAGCAGTCGAGCCAGAGTGGATTCACCCCTCCACTTT. Its protein product is CASSRARVDSPLHF.

V is TRBV30 and J is TRBJ2-4; 7 bases are shared with TRBD1. After removal of 3 bases from V and 7 bases from J, the junction contained 3 bases not matched to a gene. Germline V gene sequence: CDR1 GTSNPN, CDR2 SVGIG (reference sequence). There are 12 residues in the CDR3. The chain's CDR3 is CAWRMTGNIQYF. The DNA for the CDR3 is TGTGCCTGGAGAATGACAGGGAACATTCAGTACTTC.

This clone was observed a few times. The V gene is TRBV7-9, the J gene TRBJ2-7, with D perhaps TRBD1 or TRBD2 (5 bases each). The CDR3 is 13 residues long. V was trimmed by 6 bases and J by 3 bases, leaving 12 bases between them. CDR1 and CDR2 (germline): SEHNR, FQNEAQ (reference sequence). The CDR3 nucleotides read TGTGCCAGCAGGACGGGGCCCAACTACGAGCAGTACTTC. Translation gives CASRTGPNYEQYF.

The chain recombines TRBV28 with TRBJ1-6; D perhaps matches TRBD1 (6 bases). The CDR3 is made up of 12 amino acids. Trimming took off 4 bases at V and 8 bases at J, with 6 bases between the two ends. In germline, CDR1 is MDHEN, CDR2 SYDVKM. CDR3 in DNA: TGTGCCAGCAGTTCAGGGGATTCACCCCTCCACTTT. Its protein is CASSSGDSPLHF.

The chain uses TRBV18 and TRBJ1-1; no clear D. The CDR3 sequence is 17 residues long. CDR1 and CDR2 (germline): KGHSH, LQKENI. With 1 base removed from V and 0 bases from J, the gap between germline ends came to 15 bases. The CDR3 DNA is TGTGCCAGCTCACCACTTCCCCCCGAAACTTTGAACACTGAAGCTTTCTTT. Protein product: CASSPLPPETLNTEAFF.

The rearrangement links TRBV19 to TRBJ2-7, with 7 bases that match TRBD2. V lost 7 bases, J lost 2 bases, and 5 bases stayed unmatched. CDR1 is LNHDA, CDR2 SQIVND, per germline (reference sequence). There are 13 residues in the CDR3. The CDR3 nucleotides read TGTGCCAGTACTCCGAGCGGGACCTACGAGCAGTACTTC. Translating gives CASTPSGTYEQYF.